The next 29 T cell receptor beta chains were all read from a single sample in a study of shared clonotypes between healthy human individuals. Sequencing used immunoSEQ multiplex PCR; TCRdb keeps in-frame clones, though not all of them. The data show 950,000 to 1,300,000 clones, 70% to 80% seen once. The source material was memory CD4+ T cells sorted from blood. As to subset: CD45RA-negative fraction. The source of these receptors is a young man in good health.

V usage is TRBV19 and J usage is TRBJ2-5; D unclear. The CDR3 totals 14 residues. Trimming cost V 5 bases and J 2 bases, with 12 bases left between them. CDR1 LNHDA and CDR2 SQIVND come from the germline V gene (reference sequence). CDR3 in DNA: TGTGCCAGTAGTGGATGGACCGGACAAGAGACCCAGTACTTC. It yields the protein CASSGWTGQETQYF.

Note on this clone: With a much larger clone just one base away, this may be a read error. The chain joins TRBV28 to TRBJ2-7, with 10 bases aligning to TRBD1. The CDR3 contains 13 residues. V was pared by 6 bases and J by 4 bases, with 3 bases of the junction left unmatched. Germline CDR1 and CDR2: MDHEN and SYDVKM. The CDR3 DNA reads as TGTGCCAGCAGATCGGGACAGGGGTACGAGCAGTACTTC. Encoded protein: CASRSGQGYEQYF.

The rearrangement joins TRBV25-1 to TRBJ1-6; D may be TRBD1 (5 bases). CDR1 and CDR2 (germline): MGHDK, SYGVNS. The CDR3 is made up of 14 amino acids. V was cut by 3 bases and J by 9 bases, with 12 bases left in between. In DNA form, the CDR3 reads TGTGCCAGCAGTGACAGGGTCTCGAGTTCACCCCTCCACTTT. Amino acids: CASSDRVSSSPLHF. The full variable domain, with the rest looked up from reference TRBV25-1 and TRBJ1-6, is EADIYQTPRYLVIGTGKKITLECSQTMGHDKMYWYQQDPGMELHLIHYSYGVNSTEKGDLSSESTVSRIRTEHFPLTLESARPSHTSQYLCASSDRVSSSPLHFGNGTRLTVT.

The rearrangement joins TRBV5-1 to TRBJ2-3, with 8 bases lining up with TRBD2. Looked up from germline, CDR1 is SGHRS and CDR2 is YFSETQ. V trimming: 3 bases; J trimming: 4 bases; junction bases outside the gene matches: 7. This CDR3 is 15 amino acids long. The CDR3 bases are TGCGCCAGCAGCTGGAGCGGGGGACGGGCAGATACGCAGTATTTT. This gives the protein CASSWSGGRADTQYF.

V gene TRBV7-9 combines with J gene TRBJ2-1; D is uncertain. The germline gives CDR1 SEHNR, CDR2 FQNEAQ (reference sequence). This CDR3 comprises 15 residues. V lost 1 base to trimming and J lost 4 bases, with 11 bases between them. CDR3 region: CASSLGAATYNEQFF. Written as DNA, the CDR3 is TGTGCCAGCAGCTTAGGGGCAGCGACATACAATGAGCAGTTCTTC.

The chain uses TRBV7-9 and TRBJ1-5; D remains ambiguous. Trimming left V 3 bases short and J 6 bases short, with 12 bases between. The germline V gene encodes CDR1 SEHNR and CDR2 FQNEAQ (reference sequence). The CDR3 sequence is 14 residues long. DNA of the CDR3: TGTGCCAGCAGCTTCGGAACCGAGGCTCAGCCCCAGCATTTT. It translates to CASSFGTEAQPQHF.

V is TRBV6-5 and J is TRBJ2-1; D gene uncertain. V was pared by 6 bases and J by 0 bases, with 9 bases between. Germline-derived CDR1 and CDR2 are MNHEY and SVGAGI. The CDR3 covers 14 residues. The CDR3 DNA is TGTGCCAGCAGAGGCGGTAGCTCCTACAATGAGCAGTTCTTC. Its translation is CASRGGSSYNEQFF.

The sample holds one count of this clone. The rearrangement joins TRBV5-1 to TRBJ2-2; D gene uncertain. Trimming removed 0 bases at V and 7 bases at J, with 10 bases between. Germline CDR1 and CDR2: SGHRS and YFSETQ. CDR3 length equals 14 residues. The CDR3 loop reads CASSLEGLSGELFF. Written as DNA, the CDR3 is TGCGCCAGCAGCTTGGAAGGGTTGAGCGGGGAGCTGTTTTTT.

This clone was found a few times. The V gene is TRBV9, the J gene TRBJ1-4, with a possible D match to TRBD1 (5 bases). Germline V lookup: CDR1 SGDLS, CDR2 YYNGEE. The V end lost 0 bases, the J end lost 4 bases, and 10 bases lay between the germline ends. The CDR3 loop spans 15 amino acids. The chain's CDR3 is CASSVDPGDNEKLFF. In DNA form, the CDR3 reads TGTGCCAGCAGCGTAGACCCGGGGGATAATGAAAAACTGTTTTTT.

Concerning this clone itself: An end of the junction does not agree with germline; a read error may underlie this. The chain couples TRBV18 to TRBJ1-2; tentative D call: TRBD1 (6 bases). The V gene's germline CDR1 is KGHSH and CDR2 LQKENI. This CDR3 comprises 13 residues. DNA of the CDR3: TGTGCCAGCTCAACTGGGTCCAATGGGGGCTCCTTCTTC. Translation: CASSTGSNGGSFF.

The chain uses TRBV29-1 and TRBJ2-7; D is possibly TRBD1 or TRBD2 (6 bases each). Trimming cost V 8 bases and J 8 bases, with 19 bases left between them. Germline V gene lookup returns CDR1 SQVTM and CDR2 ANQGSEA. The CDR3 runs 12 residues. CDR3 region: CSPVRSGAKQYF. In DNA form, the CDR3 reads TGCAGCCCTGTTCGGTCGGGGGCCAAGCAGTACTTC.

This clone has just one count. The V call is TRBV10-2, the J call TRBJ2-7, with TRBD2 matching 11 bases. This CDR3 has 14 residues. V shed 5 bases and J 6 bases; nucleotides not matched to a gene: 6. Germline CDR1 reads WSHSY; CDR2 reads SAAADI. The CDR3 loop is CASSSGLAGAEQYF. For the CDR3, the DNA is TGCGCCAGCAGTAGTGGACTAGCGGGTGCCGAGCAGTACTTC.

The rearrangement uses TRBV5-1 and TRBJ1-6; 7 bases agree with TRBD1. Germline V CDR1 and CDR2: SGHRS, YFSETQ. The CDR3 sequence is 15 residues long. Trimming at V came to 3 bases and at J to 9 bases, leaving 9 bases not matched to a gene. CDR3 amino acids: CASSSTGQFISPLHF. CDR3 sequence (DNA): TGCGCCAGCAGCTCGACGGGACAGTTTATTTCACCCCTCCACTTT.

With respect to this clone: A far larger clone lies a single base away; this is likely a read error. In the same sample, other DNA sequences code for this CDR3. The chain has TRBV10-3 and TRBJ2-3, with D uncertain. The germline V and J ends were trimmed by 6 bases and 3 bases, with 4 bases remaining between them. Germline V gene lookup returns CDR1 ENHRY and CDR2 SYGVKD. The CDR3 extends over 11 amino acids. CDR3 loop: CAIRGTDTQYF. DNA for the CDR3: TGTGCCATCAGGGGGACAGATACGCAGTATTTT.

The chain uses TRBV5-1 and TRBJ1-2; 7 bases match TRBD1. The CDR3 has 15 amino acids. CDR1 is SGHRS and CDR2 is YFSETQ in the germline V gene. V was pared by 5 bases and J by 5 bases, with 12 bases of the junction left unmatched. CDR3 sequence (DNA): TGCGCCAGCAGAAGGACGGGACAGCAGGATTATGGCTACACCTTC. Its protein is CASRRTGQQDYGYTF.

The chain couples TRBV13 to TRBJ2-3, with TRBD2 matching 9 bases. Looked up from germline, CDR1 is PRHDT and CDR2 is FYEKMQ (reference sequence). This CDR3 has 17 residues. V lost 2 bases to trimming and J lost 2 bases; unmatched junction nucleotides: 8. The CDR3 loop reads CASSLRTSVRPTDTQYF. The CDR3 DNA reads TGTGCCAGCAGCTTAAGGACTAGCGTCCGACCCACAGATACGCAGTATTTT.

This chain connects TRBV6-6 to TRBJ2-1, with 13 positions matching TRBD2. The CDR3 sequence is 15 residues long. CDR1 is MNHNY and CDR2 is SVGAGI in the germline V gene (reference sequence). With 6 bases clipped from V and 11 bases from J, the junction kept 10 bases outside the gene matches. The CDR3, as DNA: TGTGCCAGCAGCCCCACCGGGACTAGCGGGGCGCAGCAGTTCTTC. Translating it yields CASSPTGTSGAQQFF.

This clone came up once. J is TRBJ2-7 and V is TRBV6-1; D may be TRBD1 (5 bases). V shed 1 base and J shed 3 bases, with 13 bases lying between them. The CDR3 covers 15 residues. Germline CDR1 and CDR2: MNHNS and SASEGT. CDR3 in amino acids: CASSEGPTALYEQYF. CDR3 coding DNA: TGTGCCAGCAGTGAAGGACCGACAGCACTCTACGAGCAGTACTTC.

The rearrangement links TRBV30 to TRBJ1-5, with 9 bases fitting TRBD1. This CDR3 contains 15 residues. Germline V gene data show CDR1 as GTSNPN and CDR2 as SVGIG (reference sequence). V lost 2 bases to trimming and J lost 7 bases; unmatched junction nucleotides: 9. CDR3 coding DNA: TGTGCCTGGAGTTCCCGGGACAGGGTAATACAGCCCCAGCATTTT. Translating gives CAWSSRDRVIQPQHF.

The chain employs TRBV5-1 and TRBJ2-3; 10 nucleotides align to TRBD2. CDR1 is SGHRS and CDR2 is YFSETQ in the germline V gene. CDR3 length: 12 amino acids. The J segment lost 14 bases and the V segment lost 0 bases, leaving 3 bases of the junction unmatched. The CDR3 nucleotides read TGCGCCAGCAGCTTGGAGGGGACTAGCGTGTATTTT. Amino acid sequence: CASSLEGTSVYF.

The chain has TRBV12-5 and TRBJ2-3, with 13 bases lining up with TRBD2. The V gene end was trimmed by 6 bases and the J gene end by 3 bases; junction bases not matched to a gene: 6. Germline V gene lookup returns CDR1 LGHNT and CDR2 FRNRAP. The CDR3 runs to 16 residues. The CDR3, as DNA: TGTGCTAGTGGCCAAGGACTAGCGGGGGCTACAGATACGCAGTATTTT. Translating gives CASGQGLAGATDTQYF.

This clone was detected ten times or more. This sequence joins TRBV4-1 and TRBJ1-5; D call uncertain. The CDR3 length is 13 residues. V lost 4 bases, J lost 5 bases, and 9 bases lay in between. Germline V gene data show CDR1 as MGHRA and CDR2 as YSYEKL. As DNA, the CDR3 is TGCGCCAGCAGCCTAAACACGGATCAGCCCCAGCATTTT. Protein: CASSLNTDQPQHF.

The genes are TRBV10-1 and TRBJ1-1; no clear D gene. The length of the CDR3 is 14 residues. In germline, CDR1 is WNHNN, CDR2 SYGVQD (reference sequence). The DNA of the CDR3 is TGCGCGATACCGGGCTCCCCAGGCGAGTCTGAAGCTTTCTTT. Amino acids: CAIPGSPGESEAFF.

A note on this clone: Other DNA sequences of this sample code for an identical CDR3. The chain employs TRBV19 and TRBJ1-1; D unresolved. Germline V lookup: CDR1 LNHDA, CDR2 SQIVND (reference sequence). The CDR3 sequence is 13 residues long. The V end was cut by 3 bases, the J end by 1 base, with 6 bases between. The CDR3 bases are TGTGCCAGTAGTATCGACAAGAACACTGAAGCTTTCTTT. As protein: CASSIDKNTEAFF.

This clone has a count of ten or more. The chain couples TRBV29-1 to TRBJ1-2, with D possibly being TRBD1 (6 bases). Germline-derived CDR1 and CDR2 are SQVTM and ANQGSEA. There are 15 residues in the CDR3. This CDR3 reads CRAFEPGQIDYGYTF. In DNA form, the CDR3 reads TGCAGAGCGTTCGAACCCGGACAGATCGACTATGGCTACACCTTC.

The CDR3: CASSATRPTGPGEQYF. The CDR3 DNA sequence: TGTGCCAGCAGTGCGACGCGGCCTACTGGCCCGGGCGAGCAGTACTTC. J is TRBJ2-7 and V is TRBV6-1; D not certain. The CDR3 contains 16 residues. Trimming cost V 4 bases and J 6 bases, with 22 bases left between them. Germline V lookup: CDR1 MNHNS, CDR2 SASEGT.

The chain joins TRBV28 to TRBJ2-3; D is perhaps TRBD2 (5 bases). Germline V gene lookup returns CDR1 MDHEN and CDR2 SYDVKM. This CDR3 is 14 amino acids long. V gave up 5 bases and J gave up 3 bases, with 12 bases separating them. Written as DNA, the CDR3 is TGTGCCAGCAGTCCCGGACTGCAAACAGATACGCAGTATTTT. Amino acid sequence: CASSPGLQTDTQYF.

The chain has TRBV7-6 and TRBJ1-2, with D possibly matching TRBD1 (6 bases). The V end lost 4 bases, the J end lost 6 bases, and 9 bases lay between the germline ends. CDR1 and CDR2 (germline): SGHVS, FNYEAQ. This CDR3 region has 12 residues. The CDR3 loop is CASSSHRDGYTF. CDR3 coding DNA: TGTGCCAGCAGCTCCCACAGGGATGGCTACACCTTC.

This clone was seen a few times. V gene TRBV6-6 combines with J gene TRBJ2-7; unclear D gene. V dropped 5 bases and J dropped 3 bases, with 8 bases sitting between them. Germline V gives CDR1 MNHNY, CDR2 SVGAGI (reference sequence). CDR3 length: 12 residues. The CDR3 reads CASSTPVYEQYF. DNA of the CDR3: TGTGCCAGCAGTACGCCAGTCTACGAGCAGTACTTC.